These 7 T cell receptor beta chains share one sample of origin, sequenced in a study of T cell responses to AZD1222 COVID-19 vaccine. Clones were sequenced by immunoSEQ multiplex PCR, and TCRdb holds only the in-frame ones, with some missing. This sample has under 100,000 clones, with over 75% found just once. Sequenced here: peripheral blood, sampled on day 0 of AZD1222 vaccination. Receptors originate from an adult in good health.

The rearrangement joins TRBV7-9 to TRBJ1-2, with D possibly being TRBD1 (5 bases). Trimming took 0 bases from V and 3 from J, leaving 8 bases between them. Germline V gene lookup returns CDR1 SEHNR and CDR2 FQNEAQ (reference sequence). The CDR3 sequence is 14 residues long. CDR3 nucleotide sequence: TGTGCCAGCAGCTTAGCGGGGGAGTACTATGGCTACACCTTC. Amino acid sequence: CASSLAGEYYGYTF.

CDR3 bases: TGTGCCAGCAGTTTAGATTCAGGGAACGAGCAGTACTTC. Protein sequence: CASSLDSGNEQYF. The chain links TRBV12-3 or TRBV12-4 to TRBJ2-7; possible D gene TRBD1, 5 bases. CDR3 length equals 13 residues. V was pared by 1 base and J by 5 bases, with 9 bases between.

The genes are TRBV9 and TRBJ1-2; D unclear. The V gene's germline CDR1 is SGDLS and CDR2 YYNGEE. The length of the CDR3 is 16 residues. The V end lost 4 bases, the J end lost 3 bases, and 19 bases lay between the germline ends. The CDR3 reads CASSPTPSWVDYGYTF. As DNA, the CDR3 is TGTGCCAGCAGCCCCACCCCCTCATGGGTGGACTATGGCTACACCTTC. The whole variable domain, filled in from reference TRBV9 and TRBJ1-2, reads DSGVTQTPKHLITATGQRVTLRCSPRSGDLSVYWYQQSLDQGLQFLIQYYNGEERAKGNILERFSAQQFPDLHSELNLSSLELGDSALYFCASSPTPSWVDYGYTFGSGTRLTVV.

This clone was observed a handful of times. J is TRBJ2-7 and V is TRBV28; tentative D call: TRBD1 (6 bases). Germline V gene lookup returns CDR1 MDHEN and CDR2 SYDVKM. The CDR3 length is 12 residues. V gave up 6 bases and J gave up 4 bases, with 10 bases separating them. CDR3 loop: CASRAGQYEQYF. CDR3 nucleotides: TGTGCCAGCAGGGCTGGACAGTACGAGCAGTACTTC.

The table lists this clone with a count of one. This chain uses TRBV4-1 with TRBJ1-1; D unclear. The CDR3 sequence is 16 residues long. CDR1 is MGHRA and CDR2 is YSYEKL in the germline V gene. Trimming took off 4 bases at V and 1 base at J, with 16 bases between the two ends. In nucleotides, the CDR3 is TGCGCCAGCAGCCGTTCGCGGTTGGGCGGGAACACTGAAGCTTTCTTT. Amino acids: CASSRSRLGGNTEAFF.

This CDR3 reads CSVEQVATGGRGTQYF. The CDR3 region has the DNA TGCAGCGTTGAACAGGTGGCGACAGGGGGACGAGGGACCCAGTACTTC. The chain recombines TRBV29-1 with TRBJ2-5; 9 bases agree with TRBD1. The J segment lost 7 bases and the V segment lost 2 bases, leaving 14 bases of the junction unmatched. CDR3 size: 16 residues. CDR1 and CDR2 (germline): SQVTM, ANQGSEA.

This chain joins TRBV29-1 and TRBJ1-2; weak D call: TRBD1 (5 bases). The CDR3 runs 11 residues. Trimming cost V 7 bases and J 5 bases, with 11 bases left between them. CDR1 and CDR2 from the germline V gene are SQVTM and ANQGSEA. The CDR3 coding sequence is TGCAGCGGCCAGGGTGGGTATGGCTACACCTTC. As protein: CSGQGGYGYTF. The variable domain in full, with the rest retrieved from reference TRBV29-1 and TRBJ1-2, is SAVISQKPSRDICQRGTSLTIQCQVDSQVTMMFWYRQQPGQSLTLIATANQGSEATYESGFVIDKFPISRPNLTFSTLTVSNMSPEDSSIYLCSGQGGYGYTFGSGTRLTVV.